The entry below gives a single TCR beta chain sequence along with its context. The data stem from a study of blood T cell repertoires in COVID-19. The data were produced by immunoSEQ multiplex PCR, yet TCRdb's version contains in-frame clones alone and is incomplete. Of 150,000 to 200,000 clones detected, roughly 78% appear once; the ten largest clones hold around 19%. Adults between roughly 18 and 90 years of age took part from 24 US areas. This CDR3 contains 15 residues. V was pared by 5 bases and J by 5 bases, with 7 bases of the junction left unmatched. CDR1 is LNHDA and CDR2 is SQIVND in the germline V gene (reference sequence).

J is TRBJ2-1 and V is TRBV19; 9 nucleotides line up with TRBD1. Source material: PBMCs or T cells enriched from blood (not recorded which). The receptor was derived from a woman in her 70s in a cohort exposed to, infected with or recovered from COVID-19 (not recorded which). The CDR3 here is CASSSQGQGHNEQFF. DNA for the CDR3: TGTGCCAGTAGTTCGCAGGGACAGGGCCACAATGAGCAGTTCTTC.